The 9 T cell receptor beta chains below come from one sample, sequenced in a study of identifying expanded T cells in peripheral blood. The assay was immunoSEQ multiplex PCR, and TCRdb's table has in-frame clones only and misses some. The sample holds approximately 100,000 clones, about 83% seen once. Input material: blood. Source of these receptors: a person aged 18 to 75 in good health.

This clone was seen a few times. This chain uses TRBV9 with TRBJ2-7; D is unclear. Looked up from germline, CDR1 is SGDLS and CDR2 is YYNGEE. Deletions cut 0 bases from V and 7 bases from J, with 14 bases between. This CDR3 region has 14 residues. The CDR3 spells CASSVVGESREQYF. CDR3 sequence (DNA): TGTGCCAGCAGCGTAGTTGGGGAATCGAGGGAGCAGTACTTC.

The chain links TRBV11-2 to TRBJ2-1, with 8 positions matching TRBD1. CDR3 length equals 12 residues. CDR1 and CDR2 from the germline V gene are SGHAT and FQNNGV. Trimming at V came to 10 bases and at J to 8 bases, leaving 7 bases not matched to a gene. The CDR3 DNA follows: TGTGCCATCCAGGGGGCGAGTGATGAGCAGTTCTTC. Its protein product is CAIQGASDEQFF.

V and J are TRBV10-3 and TRBJ2-7, with 10 bases that match TRBD1. Germline CDR1 reads ENHRY; CDR2 reads SYGVKD. The CDR3 sequence is 13 residues long. V lost 8 bases to trimming and J lost 6 bases; unmatched junction nucleotides: 7. CDR3 bases: TGTGCCATCTCACGACAGGGGGCTATCGAGCAGTACTTC. It specifies CAISRQGAIEQYF.

This chain joins TRBV27 and TRBJ2-5; 10 bases line up with TRBD2. Germline V gives CDR1 MNHEY, CDR2 SMNVEV (reference sequence). Unmatched junction bases numbered 7, after V lost 5 bases and J lost 1 base. The CDR3 extends over 16 amino acids. The CDR3 nucleotides are TGTGCCAGCAGTCCATGGACTAGCGGCCCCCAAGAGACCCAGTACTTC. Translation: CASSPWTSGPQETQYF.

The chain couples TRBV6-4 to TRBJ2-1, with TRBD2 matching 9 bases. The length of the CDR3 is 14 residues. Germline trimming cut 3 bases from V and 5 bases from J; bases unmatched to any gene: 2. Germline assignment: CDR1 MRHNA and CDR2 SNTAGT. Here the CDR3 DNA reads TGTGCCAGCAGTGAGCTAGCGGGGAACAATGAGCAGTTCTTC. This sequence encodes CASSELAGNNEQFF.

This clone came up a few times. The genes are TRBV27 and TRBJ2-3; possible D gene TRBD1, 6 bases. CDR1 and CDR2 from the germline V gene are MNHEY and SMNVEV (reference sequence). V gave up 6 bases and J gave up 5 bases, with 18 bases separating them. The CDR3 covers 15 residues. Here the CDR3 DNA reads TGTGCCAGCAGACTCAGGGGCCGCTCGTTAGATACGCAGTATTTT. It translates to CASRLRGRSLDTQYF.

The rearrangement uses TRBV27 and TRBJ1-5; D not certain. Germline CDR1 is MNHEY and CDR2 is SMNVEV (reference sequence). The CDR3 sequence is 16 residues long. Trimming stripped 1 base from V and 3 bases from J, with 13 bases between. Here the CDR3 reads CASSLYSQVANQPQHF. The CDR3 region has the DNA TGTGCCAGCAGTTTATATTCTCAGGTCGCCAATCAGCCCCAGCATTTT.

The rearrangement joins TRBV7-2 to TRBJ2-7; 9 positions agree with TRBD1. V trimming: 5 bases; J trimming: 1 base; junction bases outside the gene matches: 9. The CDR3 runs to 16 residues. Germline V gene sequence: CDR1 SGHTA, CDR2 FQGNSA. The CDR3 region is CASSLTSGTGSYEQYF. The CDR3 coding sequence is TGTGCCAGCAGCCTTACTTCCGGGACAGGGTCCTACGAGCAGTACTTC.

V and J are TRBV6-5 and TRBJ2-1, with D tentatively TRBD1 (6 bases). From germline, CDR1 is MNHEY and CDR2 SVGAGI. This CDR3 is 15 amino acids long. CDR3 sequence (DNA): TGTGCAGGGGCCGGGACAACCAGCTCCTACAATGAGCAGTTCTTC. Protein sequence: CAGAGTTSSYNEQFF.